The next 17 T cell receptor beta chains were all read from a single sample in a study of blood T cell repertoires in COVID-19. The table came from immunoSEQ multiplex PCR; TCRdb's copy has only in-frame clones and leaves some out. The table lists a few hundred thousand clones, roughly 84% of them singletons. Sequenced: peripheral blood. Receptors were obtained from an elderly woman with acute or convalescent COVID-19.

The chain employs TRBV7-8 and TRBJ1-1; D is ambiguous. The CDR3 is 13 residues long. Germline V gene lookup returns CDR1 SGHVS and CDR2 FQNEAQ. Trimming took off 5 bases at V and 6 bases at J, with 13 bases between the two ends. The chain's CDR3 is CASSPRAGAEAFF. In DNA form, the CDR3 reads TGTGCCAGCAGCCCCCGAGCGGGTGCTGAAGCTTTCTTT. Drawing the rest from reference TRBV7-8 and TRBJ1-1, the complete variable domain is GAGVSQSPRYKVAKRGQDVALRCDPISGHVSLFWYQQALGQGPEFLTYFQNEAQLDKSGLPSDRFFAERPEGSVSTLKIQRTQQEDSAVYLCASSPRAGAEAFFGQGTRLTVV.

The chain employs TRBV5-1 and TRBJ2-2; 9 bases line up with TRBD2. Germline CDR1 is SGHRS and CDR2 is YFSETQ. There are 18 residues in the CDR3. The V gene end was trimmed by 1 base and the J gene end by 0 bases; junction bases not matched to a gene: 7. The CDR3 loop reads CASSLRVAGASNTGELFF. CDR3 in DNA: TGCGCCAGCAGCTTGCGAGTAGCGGGGGCCTCGAACACCGGGGAGCTGTTTTTT.

The chain couples TRBV4-1 to TRBJ1-1, with D unclear. Trimming took off 0 bases at V and 1 base at J, with 12 bases between the two ends. In germline, CDR1 is MGHRA, CDR2 YSYEKL. This CDR3 spans 16 amino acids. The CDR3 DNA follows: TGCGCCAGCAGCCAAGATTGGCAGATCAGGAACACTGAAGCTTTCTTT. Its translation is CASSQDWQIRNTEAFF.

This chain joins TRBV6-5 and TRBJ1-1; TRBD1 matches at 7 bases. J gave up 3 bases and V 5 bases, and 3 bases lay outside the gene matches. CDR1 is MNHEY, CDR2 SVGAGI, per germline. The CDR3 is 13 amino acids. This CDR3 is CASSTGADTEAFF. In DNA, the CDR3 is TGTGCCAGCAGTACAGGGGCGGACACTGAAGCTTTCTTT.

V gene TRBV2 combines with J gene TRBJ2-1; 15 positions agree with TRBD2. J was trimmed by 4 bases and V by 6 bases; bases with no gene match: 4. There are 16 residues in the CDR3. Germline V lookup: CDR1 SNHLY, CDR2 FYNNEI. The CDR3 DNA reads as TGTGCCAGCAGAACCGGGACTAGCGGGGGGTACAATGAGCAGTTCTTC. It is translated as CASRTGTSGGYNEQFF.

The V and J genes are TRBV30 and TRBJ2-7; TRBD2 matches 7 bases. The CDR3 runs to 14 residues. Germline assignment: CDR1 GTSNPN and CDR2 SVGIG (reference sequence). V shed 5 bases, J shed 0 bases, and the junction held 7 bases outside the gene matches. The CDR3: CAWGPGGSSYEQYF. CDR3 DNA sequence: TGTGCCTGGGGACCGGGGGGAAGCTCCTACGAGCAGTACTTC.

V and J are TRBV6-5 and TRBJ1-2, with 8 bases fitting TRBD1. This CDR3 spans 13 amino acids. The germline V gene has CDR1 MNHEY and CDR2 SVGAGI. The J segment lost 7 bases and the V segment lost 6 bases, leaving 7 bases of the junction unmatched. CDR3 DNA sequence: TGTGCCAGCAGCGGGCAGGGGGCCTTTGGCTACACCTTC. This gives the protein CASSGQGAFGYTF.

This chain uses TRBV9 with TRBJ2-3; perhaps TRBD2 as D (6 bases). The V end was cut by 4 bases, the J end by 4 bases, with 16 bases between. This CDR3 is 15 amino acids long. Looked up from germline, CDR1 is SGDLS and CDR2 is YYNGEE. CDR3 protein: CASSTGLPAADTQYF. In DNA, the CDR3 is TGTGCCAGCAGCACGGGACTTCCCGCCGCAGATACGCAGTATTTT. Based on the CDR3 plus reference TRBV9 and TRBJ2-3, the full variable domain is DSGVTQTPKHLITATGQRVTLRCSPRSGDLSVYWYQQSLDQGLQFLIQYYNGEERAKGNILERFSAQQFPDLHSELNLSSLELGDSALYFCASSTGLPAADTQYFGPGTRLTVL.

The chain employs TRBV20-1 and TRBJ1-1; 8 bases are shared with TRBD1. The V and J ends lost 5 bases and 12 bases, in that order; junction bases with no gene match: 8. The length of the CDR3 is 11 residues. The germline gives CDR1 DFQATT, CDR2 SNEGSKA (reference sequence). Here the CDR3 reads CSAVQGARTFF. CDR3 DNA: TGCAGTGCTGTCCAGGGGGCTAGGACTTTCTTT.

The sample holds one count of this clone. V usage is TRBV19 and J usage is TRBJ2-3; 7 nucleotides agree with TRBD2. V dropped 8 bases and J dropped 4; count of bases not matched to a gene: 12. The CDR3 covers 15 residues. Germline assignment: CDR1 LNHDA and CDR2 SQIVND (reference sequence). The CDR3 here is CASRSGGVRSDTQYF. In nucleotides, the CDR3 is TGTGCCAGTCGTAGTGGGGGGGTCCGTTCAGATACGCAGTATTTT. The full variable domain, rest sourced from reference TRBV19 and TRBJ2-3, is DGGITQSPKYLFRKEGQNVTLSCEQNLNHDAMYWYRQDPGQGLRLIYYSQIVNDFQKGDIAEGYSVSREKKESFPLTVTSAQKNPTAFYLCASRSGGVRSDTQYFGPGTRLTVL.

The gene calls are TRBV30 and TRBJ1-6; no firm D call. Germline V CDR1 and CDR2: GTSNPN, SVGIG (reference sequence). The CDR3 contains 12 residues. Trimming took off 1 base at V and 7 bases at J, with 5 bases between the two ends. In nucleotides, the CDR3 is TGTGCCTGGAGTGGTAGCAATTCACCCCTCCACTTT. Amino acid sequence: CAWSGSNSPLHF.

The chain is built from TRBV28 and TRBJ1-5; weak D call: TRBD1 (5 bases). V lost 3 bases and J lost 1, with 7 bases in between. This CDR3 has 14 amino acids. CDR1 and CDR2 (germline): MDHEN, SYDVKM. The CDR3 here is CASSFGGSNQPQHF. CDR3 in DNA: TGTGCCAGCAGTTTTGGGGGGAGCAATCAGCCCCAGCATTTT.

The chain employs TRBV20-1 and TRBJ1-1; no definite D call. There are 13 residues in the CDR3. Trimming cost V 3 bases and J 1 base, with 9 bases left between them. Germline V CDR1 and CDR2: DFQATT, SNEGSKA (reference sequence). CDR3 DNA: TGCAGTGCTAGTAGTGAGAGGAACACTGAAGCTTTCTTT. Translating gives CSASSERNTEAFF.

The chain uses TRBV7-9 and TRBJ1-1; 7 bases line up with TRBD1. Germline V gives CDR1 SEHNR, CDR2 FQNEAQ (reference sequence). This CDR3 contains 16 residues. V shed 6 bases and J 1 base; nucleotides not matched to a gene: 11. CDR3 nucleotide sequence: TGTGCCAGCAGTCATTTCCCGGGACAGAGGAACACTGAAGCTTTCTTT. It is translated as CASSHFPGQRNTEAFF.

The V call is TRBV5-1, the J call TRBJ1-3, with D possibly matching TRBD1 (6 bases). The CDR3 is made up of 15 amino acids. Germline V lookup: CDR1 SGHRS, CDR2 YFSETQ. Trimming left V 4 bases short and J 0 bases short, with 11 bases between. CDR3 in amino acids: CASSKDSFSGNTIYF. The CDR3 DNA follows: TGCGCCAGCAGCAAGGACAGTTTCTCTGGAAACACCATATATTTT.

The chain has TRBV5-6 and TRBJ1-2, with D possibly matching TRBD1 (5 bases). Germline lookup yields CDR1 SGHDT and CDR2 YYEEEE. Deletions cut 3 bases from V and 3 bases from J, with 12 bases between. The CDR3 is 14 residues long. The CDR3 loop reads CASSWTPRDYGYTF. In nucleotides, the CDR3 is TGTGCCAGCAGCTGGACCCCCAGGGACTATGGCTACACCTTC.

The V and J genes are TRBV28 and TRBJ1-2, with 7 bases fitting TRBD1. Trimming cost V 7 bases and J 0 bases; bases outside gene matches: 11. The length of the CDR3 is 16 residues. Germline loops: CDR1 MDHEN, CDR2 SYDVKM. The CDR3 protein is CASNKPGQQANYGYTF. CDR3 bases: TGTGCCAGCAATAAACCGGGACAGCAAGCTAACTATGGCTACACCTTC.